This TCR beta chain appears in the sequencing data of a study of chemoradiotherapy in HPV16-positive cancers. Data came from immunoSEQ multiplex PCR; TCRdb stores just in-frame clones and leaves some out. The data hold under 30,000 clones, with roughly 94% observed a single time. This CDR3 region has 12 residues. Germline lookup yields CDR1 MDHEN and CDR2 SYDVKM. The ends were cut back, 4 bases at V and 2 bases at J, with 4 bases in the middle. The chain carries TRBV28 and TRBJ2-3; D unclear. This clonotype was sampled from a human donor with HPV-associated anogenital cancer. The specimen was taken from a patient who underwent chemoradiotherapy. The CDR3 nucleotides read TGTGCCAGCAGTTCCAACACAGATACGCAGTATTTT. It codes for CASSSNTDTQYF.